This T cell receptor (beta chain) was sequenced in a study of T-cell reconstitution after alpha-beta-depleted transplantation in children (dated by TCRdb to about 2016). Study-level background: Using TCR repertoire profiling, the study followed T-cell immune reconstitution in a quantitative way in children after TCRalphabeta/CD19-depleted allogeneic hematopoietic cell transplantation.

Libraries were made using PCR. Sequencing took place on an Illumina HiSeq 2500. To normalize quantification of the TCRbeta repertoire, the TCR libraries were built with molecular barcoding that relied on unique molecular identifiers. TCRdb reprocessed the public reads (quality trimming at Q25 with fastp, clone calling with MiXCR) and kept in-frame beta chains. Rows with one shared CDR3 protein collapse into an entry with the most common genes and DNA. The sample table shows hundreds of thousands of distinct CDR3 sequences, and over 15% are seen once. Of the sample, approximately 1% falls within the top ten clones. This clonotype was recorded at least ten times. Which antigen it targets is not known. No much larger clonotype is one base removed from it; base qualities were not supplied. The sample here was PBMCs from the stem cell graft donor, taken from the stem cell graft. This receptor was obtained from a human donor who donated a stem cell graft to a child with acute myeloid leukemia.

Read as DNA, the sequence is TGCGCCAGCAGCATAGGACGGACCACCCCGAATTCACCCCTCCACTTT. This translates into CASSIGRTTPNSPLHF. The sequence links TRBV5-1 to TRBJ1-6; the D gene cannot be resolved reliably. V is pared back by 4 bases and J by 7 bases, with 18 bases lying between the germline termini. Sequences SGHRS (CDR1) and YFSETQ (CDR2) are obtained from the germline V gene. The CDR3 runs 16 amino acids, cysteine and phenylalanine included. Of the read, only the CDR3 DNA is kept; its 48 bases are in frame from base 1.